The 14 T cell receptor beta chains presented below share a single source sample, sequenced in a study of shared clonotypes between healthy human individuals. Data came from immunoSEQ multiplex PCR; TCRdb stores just in-frame clones and leaves some out. The sample contains over 2 million clones, just under 95% of which appear only once. Sequenced: naive CD4+ T cells from PBMCs. Subset reported: CD45RA+ positively selected. All receptors derive from a man between 18 and 29 years old in good health. Some clones in this sample may be carry-over from other donors' samples.

The gene calls are TRBV7-3 and TRBJ2-7; 12 bases are a match to TRBD2. The germline V gene encodes CDR1 SGHTA and CDR2 FQGTGA. The CDR3 extends over 12 amino acids. The junction had 4 bases not matched to a gene; V was cut back by 4 bases and J by 12 bases. CDR3 DNA sequence: TGTGCCAGCAGCTCGACTAGCGGGAGTCCGTACTTC. The encoded protein is CASSSTSGSPYF.

DNA of the CDR3: TGTGCCAGCAACGGACTAGTTAACACCGGGGAGCTGTTTTTT. Its protein product is CASNGLVNTGELFF. The V and J genes are TRBV2 and TRBJ2-2, with 7 nucleotides matching TRBD2. Germline CDR1 SNHLY, CDR2 FYNNEI. V gave up 7 bases and J gave up 2 bases; unmatched junction bases: 4. The CDR3 runs to 14 residues.

This chain uses TRBV28 with TRBJ1-2; 7 bases line up with TRBD1. This CDR3 is built from 14 residues. The trim removed 6 bases at V and 7 bases at J, leaving 11 bases unmatched. Germline V gives CDR1 MDHEN, CDR2 SYDVKM. DNA of the CDR3: TGTGCCAGCAGCCCACCGAGGGGGCTGCCTGGCTACACCTTC. This sequence encodes CASSPPRGLPGYTF.

This CDR3 is CASSPAGGQTQYF. In DNA form, the CDR3 reads TGTGCCAGCAGCCCCGCGGGAGGGCAGACCCAGTACTTC. The rearrangement uses TRBV5-4 and TRBJ2-5, with 9 bases lining up with TRBD2. Germline V CDR1 and CDR2: SGHNT, YYREEE (reference sequence). The CDR3 covers 13 residues. Trimming removed 4 bases from V and 6 bases from J; junction bases left unmatched: 4.

The chain employs TRBV5-1 and TRBJ1-5, with TRBD1 matching over 7 bases. The CDR3 extends over 13 amino acids. The J segment lost 0 bases and the V segment lost 7 bases, leaving 1 base of the junction unmatched. Per germline, CDR1 SGHRS and CDR2 YFSETQ. This chain's CDR3 is CASQGDSNQPQHF. CDR3 DNA: TGCGCCAGCCAGGGGGATAGCAATCAGCCCCAGCATTTT.

A single count supports this clone. The rearrangement uses TRBV18 and TRBJ2-1; TRBD1 matches at 10 bases. The CDR3 length is 16 residues. The ends lost 3 bases at V and 9 bases at J; junction bases unmatched: 11. CDR1 and CDR2 from the germline V gene are KGHSH and LQKENI. The CDR3 here is CASSPLRDRGSTEQFF. The CDR3 DNA follows: TGTGCCAGCTCACCGTTAAGGGACAGGGGTTCGACTGAGCAGTTCTTC.

The chain is built from TRBV7-9 and TRBJ2-1; D is uncertain. The CDR3 is 15 residues long. Looked up from germline, CDR1 is SEHNR and CDR2 is FQNEAQ (reference sequence). The V and J ends lost 6 bases and 1 base respectively, with 13 bases between them. CDR3 DNA: TGTGCCAGCAGTGAAAGGACGGCTTCCTACAATGAGCAGTTCTTC. Translation: CASSERTASYNEQFF.

About this clone itself: Other DNA sequences in the sample encode the same CDR3. This chain uses TRBV2 with TRBJ2-5; D might be TRBD1 or TRBD2, each matching 5 bases. V was clipped by 6 bases and J by 5 bases, with 10 bases between them. Per germline, CDR1 SNHLY and CDR2 FYNNEI. This CDR3 region has 12 residues. CDR3 loop: CASRGEGETQYF. In DNA, the CDR3 is TGTGCCAGCAGGGGCGAGGGGGAGACCCAGTACTTC.

The chain recombines TRBV5-1 with TRBJ1-2, with D perhaps matching TRBD1 (6 bases). Trimming removed 4 bases at V and 2 bases at J, with 12 bases between. CDR1 is SGHRS, CDR2 YFSETQ, per germline. The CDR3 length is 14 residues. The CDR3 bases are TGCGCCAGCAGCACTATACAGGGAAACTATGGCTACACCTTC. This translates into CASSTIQGNYGYTF.

This chain connects TRBV11-1 to TRBJ2-7, with D possibly being TRBD1 (6 bases). This CDR3 region has 13 residues. Germline-derived CDR1 and CDR2 are SGHAT and FQDESV (reference sequence). Between the trimmed V and J ends, which lost 4 bases and 4 bases, there was a span of 11 bases. The CDR3 sequence: CASSSDRHYEQYF. As DNA, the CDR3 is TGTGCCAGCAGCTCGGACAGACATTACGAGCAGTACTTC.

The rearrangement uses TRBV29-1 and TRBJ1-2; no firm D call. The CDR3 extends over 10 amino acids. The germline V and J ends were trimmed by 6 bases and 8 bases, with 10 bases remaining between them. CDR1 and CDR2 (germline): SQVTM, ANQGSEA. DNA for the CDR3: TGCAGCGTGCTTCATTACGGCTACACCTTC. Its protein product is CSVLHYGYTF.

This clone was counted a single time. The rearrangement joins TRBV27 to TRBJ2-7; 9 positions match TRBD1. Germline trimming cut 8 bases from V and 4 bases from J; bases unmatched to any gene: 15. This CDR3 spans 16 amino acids. Germline V gives CDR1 MNHEY, CDR2 SMNVEV (reference sequence). The CDR3 region has the DNA TGTGCCAGCGGCCTGGGGACAGGGCGCTCCTATTACGAGCAGTACTTC. Its translation: CASGLGTGRSYYEQYF.

The chain carries TRBV5-1 and TRBJ2-7; D tentatively fits TRBD1 or TRBD2 (7 bases each). V was trimmed by 4 bases and J by 6 bases, leaving 20 bases between them. This CDR3 region has 15 residues. The germline V gene encodes CDR1 SGHRS and CDR2 YFSETQ. CDR3 coding DNA: TGCGCCAGCAGCCCCGGGGAGGGGGCGGCTCGCGAGCAGTACTTC. This gives the protein CASSPGEGAAREQYF.

The chain couples TRBV2 to TRBJ1-5, with TRBD1 matching 12 bases. In germline, CDR1 is SNHLY, CDR2 FYNNEI. The CDR3 loop spans 15 amino acids. The ends lost 6 bases at V and 6 bases at J; junction bases unmatched: 6. In DNA, the CDR3 is TGTGCCAGCAGAGAACGGGACAGGGGGCTTCAGCCCCAGCATTTT. It specifies CASRERDRGLQPQHF.